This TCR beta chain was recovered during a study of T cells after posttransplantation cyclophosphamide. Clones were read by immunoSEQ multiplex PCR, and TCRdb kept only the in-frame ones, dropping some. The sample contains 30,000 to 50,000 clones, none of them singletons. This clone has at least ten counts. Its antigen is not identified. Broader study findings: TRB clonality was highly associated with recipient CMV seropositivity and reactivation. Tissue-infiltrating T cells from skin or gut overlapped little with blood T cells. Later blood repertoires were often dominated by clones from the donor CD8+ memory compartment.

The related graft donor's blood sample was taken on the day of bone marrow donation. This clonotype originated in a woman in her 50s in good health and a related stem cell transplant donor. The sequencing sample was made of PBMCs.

The CDR3 is CASSFFFARVGGNTIYF. CDR3 coding DNA: TGTGCCAGCAGCTTTTTCTTCGCGAGGGTTGGTGGAAACACCATATATTTT. The J gene is TRBJ1-3, the V gene TRBV7-4; D gene ambiguous. Germline-derived CDR1 and CDR2 are SGHVT and SQSDAQ. CDR3 length equals 17 residues. V lost 3 bases, J lost 3 bases, and 18 bases lay in between.